A selection of T cell receptor beta chains follows, all from one sample in a study of identical twins. TCRdb reprocessed the 5' RACE reads via MiXCR and lists one record per CDR3 protein. The table shows a few hundred thousand distinct CDR3 sequences, with 10% to 15% occurring only once. This sample also belongs to another study, concerning yellow fever vaccine responses in identical twins.

Sequenced sample: memory (CD45RO+) T cells sorted from blood. The source is a woman aged 18-29 years in good health. The CDR3 runs from the conserved cysteine through the conserved F or W. A D gene is named only where the DNA matches it firmly. The size field is filled for only some rows; it gives once, few, many or a size class.

j_call d_call clone_size v_call cdr3_aa cdr3_nt
TRBJ1-1 NA NA TRBV7-2 CASSFSGGPNTEAFF TGTGCCAGCAGCTTCTCGGGTGGTCCGAACACTGAAGCTTTCTTT
TRBJ1-4 NA NA TRBV29-1 CSVEWSEKLFF TGCAGCGTTGAATGGAGTGAAAAACTGTTTTTT
TRBJ2-2 NA few TRBV28 CASGSPNTGELFF TGTGCCAGCGGCTCCCCGAACACCGGGGAGCTGTTTTTT
TRBJ1-2 NA NA TRBV27 CASSFTRSGGYTF TGTGCCAGCAGTTTCACCAGGTCCGGAGGCTACACCTTC
TRBJ2-2 TRBD1 few TRBV6-1 CATGQGANTGELFF TGTGCCACGGGACAGGGGGCGAACACCGGGGAGCTGTTTTTT
TRBJ2-7 TRBD2 NA TRBV28 CASVQAGAGGSYEQYF TGTGCCAGCGTCCAGGCAGGCGCGGGGGGATCCTACGAGCAGTACTTC
TRBJ1-1 NA NA TRBV20-1 CSAPGGYTEAFF TGCAGTGCTCCGGGAGGGTACACTGAAGCTTTCTTT
TRBJ2-3 NA many TRBV6-1 CASSANLAYTQYF TGTGCCAGCAGTGCGAATTTAGCTTATACGCAGTATTTT
TRBJ2-3 NA few TRBV6-5 CASSYSNPGDTQYF TGTGCCAGCAGTTACTCAAACCCCGGGGATACGCAGTATTTT
TRBJ2-1 TRBD2 few TRBV5-1 CASSSGLADPLDEQFF TGCGCCAGCAGCTCCGGACTAGCGGACCCACTCGATGAGCAGTTCTTC
TRBJ1-1 NA NA TRBV18 CASSPYQVDDTEAFF TGTGCCAGCTCACCCTACCAGGTAGACGACACTGAAGCTTTCTTT
TRBJ2-3 TRBD2 many TRBV11-2 CASSDGGASGRRADTQYF TGTGCCAGCAGCGACGGGGGGGCTAGCGGGAGGAGGGCAGATACGCAGTATTTT
TRBJ2-2 NA many TRBV11-2 CASSLVGNTGELFF TGTGCCAGCAGTCTAGTAGGGAACACCGGGGAGCTGTTTTTT
TRBJ2-5 TRBD1 few TRBV6-1 CASSEASDRVFDYF TGTGCCAGCAGTGAAGCTTCGGACAGGGTGTTCGATTACTTC
TRBJ1-3 NA few TRBV7-2 CASSKQSSGNTIYF TGTGCCAGCAGTAAACAGAGCTCTGGAAACACCATATATTTT
TRBJ2-5 NA NA TRBV7-2 CASSLAGPKQETQYF TGTGCCAGCAGCTTAGCGGGGCCTAAACAAGAGACCCAGTACTTC
TRBJ2-3 TRBD2 few TRBV20-1 CSAISGRPYTDTQYF TGCAGTGCTATAAGCGGGAGACCTTACACAGATACGCAGTATTTT
TRBJ2-5 NA NA TRBV10-1 CASSDQTEETQYF TGCGCCAGCAGTGACCAGACAGAAGAGACCCAGTACTTC
TRBJ2-7 TRBD1 NA TRBV12-3/TRBV12-4 CASSLDETGSRYEQYF TGTGCCAGCAGTCTGGATGAGACAGGGAGTAGGTACGAGCAGTACTTC
TRBJ1-1 TRBD1 NA TRBV9 CASSVGGQGALGTEAFF TGTGCCAGCAGCGTAGGGGGTCAGGGGGCTTTAGGCACTGAAGCTTTCTTT
TRBJ2-5 TRBD1 few TRBV28 CASRRRTGFLRETQYF TGTGCCAGCAGACGTCGGACAGGGTTTCTACGAGAGACCCAGTACTTC
TRBJ2-1 TRBD1 NA TRBV5-1 CASSPRDRVINEQFF TGCGCCAGCAGCCCCCGGGACAGGGTAATCAATGAGCAGTTCTTC
TRBJ2-3 TRBD2 NA TRBV20-1 CSARDQQREATDTQYF TGCAGTGCTAGAGATCAACAGCGGGAGGCCACAGATACGCAGTATTTT
TRBJ2-3 NA many TRBV28 CASSLDPFGTQYF TGTGCCAGCAGTTTAGACCCCTTCGGGACGCAGTATTTT
TRBJ2-7 NA few TRBV3-1 CASSQVGTYYEQYF TGTGCCAGCAGCCAAGTCGGAACCTACTACGAGCAGTACTTC
TRBJ1-1 NA NA TRBV29-1 CSVVGIGSEAFF TGCAGCGTTGTGGGAATCGGGTCTGAAGCTTTCTTT
TRBJ2-3 NA few TRBV12-3/TRBV12-4 CASSLIVGQTDTQYF TGTGCCAGCAGTTTAATCGTAGGTCAAACAGATACGCAGTATTTT
TRBJ2-7 TRBD1 NA TRBV5-1 CASGETGGSYEQYF TGCGCCAGCGGGGAGACAGGGGGGTCCTACGAGCAGTACTTC
TRBJ2-5 NA few TRBV3-1 CASGTRTQYF TGTGCCAGCGGAACAAGGACCCAGTACTTC
TRBJ2-7 TRBD2 many TRBV12-3/TRBV12-4 CASSLVLAGALYEQYF TGTGCCAGCAGTTTAGTGCTAGCGGGGGCCCTGTACGAGCAGTACTTC
TRBJ1-1 NA few TRBV28 CASSFPQTANTEAFF TGTGCCAGCAGTTTTCCCCAGACAGCAAACACTGAAGCTTTCTTT
TRBJ2-2 NA NA TRBV20-1 CTHRDLRTGELFF TGCACCCACCGTGACTTGAGGACCGGGGAGCTGTTTTTT
TRBJ2-1 NA few TRBV6-2/TRBV6-3 CASSYSAGAFGNEQFF TGTGCCAGCAGTTACTCGGCGGGGGCCTTTGGCAATGAGCAGTTCTTC
TRBJ2-3 TRBD2 NA TRBV3-1 CASSQVRLADWYTQYF TGTGCCAGCAGCCAAGTGAGGCTAGCGGATTGGTATACGCAGTATTTT
TRBJ2-7 NA NA TRBV12-3/TRBV12-4 CASSVTPGTSYEQYF TGTGCCAGCAGCGTAACCCCCGGGACATCGTACGAGCAGTACTTC
TRBJ2-7 TRBD2 many TRBV24-1 CATSDKYGGGAYEQYF TGTGCCACCAGTGACAAATATGGCGGGGGGGCCTACGAGCAGTACTTC
TRBJ1-1 TRBD1 NA TRBV19 CASSKGDRPKNTEAFF TGTGCCAGTAGTAAGGGGGACAGGCCAAAGAACACTGAAGCTTTCTTT
TRBJ1-1 NA NA TRBV15 CATSMGRFTEAFF TGTGCCACCAGCATGGGTCGGTTCACTGAAGCTTTCTTT
TRBJ2-4 TRBD1 few TRBV5-5 CASSLKGTEQYF TGTGCCAGCAGCTTGAAAGGGACAGAACAGTACTTC
TRBJ2-1 TRBD2 NA TRBV12-3/TRBV12-4 CASIQPLADAYNEQFF TGTGCCAGCATTCAACCACTAGCGGATGCCTACAATGAGCAGTTCTTC
TRBJ2-2 NA few TRBV3-1 CASSQTRVTGELFF TGTGCCAGCAGCCAAACCAGGGTCACCGGGGAGCTGTTTTTT
TRBJ1-2 NA many TRBV7-2 CASTKGKGYTF TGTGCCAGCACAAAGGGGAAGGGCTACACCTTC
TRBJ2-7 TRBD1 few TRBV28 CASSPSGTESYEQYF TGTGCCAGCAGTCCCTCCGGGACAGAGTCCTACGAGCAGTACTTC
TRBJ2-3 NA NA TRBV2 CASSLRRGDTDTQYF TGTGCCAGCAGTTTAAGGAGGGGAGACACAGATACGCAGTATTTT
TRBJ1-6 TRBD1 few TRBV7-3 CASSRDRGAPLHF TGTGCCAGCAGCCGGGACAGGGGAGCACCCCTCCACTTT
TRBJ1-5 NA NA TRBV6-1 CASVRDVVYSNQPQHF TGTGCCAGCGTCAGGGACGTGGTGTATAGCAATCAGCCCCAGCATTTT
TRBJ2-1 NA NA TRBV27 CASSLYRGGEQFF TGTGCCAGCAGTTTATATAGGGGGGGTGAGCAGTTCTTC
TRBJ2-5 TRBD1 NA TRBV12-3/TRBV12-4 CASRHRDSQGTQYF TGTGCCAGCAGGCACCGGGACAGCCAAGGGACCCAGTACTTC
TRBJ1-2 NA few TRBV28 CASTIGDGADGYTF TGTGCCAGCACAATAGGGGATGGGGCAGATGGCTACACCTTC
TRBJ2-5 NA few TRBV20-1 CSLTTPPHQYF TGCAGTCTCACCACCCCACCTCACCAGTACTTC
TRBJ2-1 NA few TRBV30 CAWSGTTNEQFF TGTGCCTGGAGTGGGACCACCAATGAGCAGTTCTTC
TRBJ2-2 TRBD1 many TRBV4-3 CASSPRTGEPGELFF TGCGCCAGCAGCCCCCGGACAGGGGAGCCCGGGGAGCTGTTTTTT
TRBJ2-7 NA many TRBV29-1 CSVTPAIEWFYEQYF TGCAGCGTTACCCCCGCAATTGAATGGTTCTACGAGCAGTACTTC
TRBJ1-3 NA many TRBV14 CASSQETPYTSGNTIYF TGTGCCAGCAGCCAAGAAACCCCCTACACCTCTGGAAACACCATATATTTT
TRBJ1-6 NA NA TRBV3-1 CASSQSDSNNSPLHF TGTGCCAGCAGCCAGAGCGACAGTAATAATTCACCCCTCCACTTT
TRBJ2-3 TRBD2 NA TRBV6-4 CASSESSGATHTQYF TGTGCCAGCAGTGAGTCTAGCGGGGCCACACATACGCAGTATTTT
TRBJ2-2 NA NA TRBV18 CASSASGRTNTGELFF TGTGCCAGCTCAGCCAGCGGGCGAACGAACACCGGGGAGCTGTTTTTT
TRBJ2-1 NA few TRBV6-6 CASSNGPGQGKFF TGTGCCAGCAGTAACGGACCGGGACAAGGAAAATTCTTC
TRBJ2-5 NA NA TRBV7-9 CASSLLGLGLETQYF TGTGCCAGCAGCTTACTGGGCTTGGGTCTGGAGACCCAGTACTTC
TRBJ1-2 NA few TRBV24-1 CATSDADGRDYGYTF TGTGCCACCAGTGACGCGGACGGACGAGACTATGGCTACACCTTC